Following are 11 T cell receptor beta chains from one sample sequenced in a study of blood T cell repertoires in COVID-19. The table came from immunoSEQ multiplex PCR; TCRdb's copy has only in-frame clones and leaves some out. Seen here are about 400,000 clones, 75% to 90% observed once, and the top ten hold roughly 1.4%. Sequencing was done on a sample of peripheral blood. The source of these receptors is a woman in her 30s with active or convalescent COVID-19.

The rearrangement uses TRBV10-3 and TRBJ1-1, with TRBD1 as a possible D gene (5 bases). Per germline, CDR1 ENHRY and CDR2 SYGVKD. The CDR3 spans 15 residues. Trimming left V 3 bases short and J 0 bases short, with 11 bases between. The CDR3, as DNA: TGTGCCATCAGTGACGGGGGGACGATGAACACTGAAGCTTTCTTT. It is translated as CAISDGGTMNTEAFF.

The chain joins TRBV7-8 to TRBJ1-5, with a weak D call TRBD1 (6 bases). Germline CDR1 is SGHVS and CDR2 is FQNEAQ. Deletions cut 4 bases from V and 2 bases from J, with 12 bases between. The CDR3 extends over 15 amino acids. CDR3 sequence reads: CASSSQGTGNQPQHF. The CDR3 DNA is TGTGCCAGCAGCTCGCAGGGGACGGGCAATCAGCCCCAGCATTTT.

The rearrangement links TRBV3-1 (or the pseudogene TRBV3-2) to TRBJ1-2, with D maybe TRBD1 (5 bases). V shed 0 bases and J shed 10 bases, with 18 bases lying between them. Germline assignment: CDR1 LGHDT and CDR2 YNNKEL (reference sequence). This CDR3 contains 15 residues. In DNA form, the CDR3 reads TGTGCCAGCAGCCAAGAGGGCCAGGGTCTTCGTGACTACACCTTC. Its protein product is CASSQEGQGLRDYTF.

The rearrangement links TRBV30 to TRBJ1-5; D possibly corresponds to TRBD1 (6 bases). The CDR3 is 13 residues long. Per the germline V gene, CDR1 is GTSNPN and CDR2 is SVGIG (reference sequence). V was trimmed by 0 bases and J by 4 bases, leaving 7 bases between them. The CDR3 bases are TGTGCCTGGAGTGTAACAGGGAATCAGCCCCAGCATTTT. Protein sequence: CAWSVTGNQPQHF.

The chain's CDR3 is CASSLGSGRETQYF. The CDR3 DNA follows: TGTGCCAGCAGCTTAGGTAGCGGTCGGGAGACCCAGTACTTC. J is TRBJ2-5 and V is TRBV7-8; D may be TRBD2 (6 bases). CDR3 size: 14 residues. Trimming cost V 1 base and J 5 bases, with 11 bases left between them. CDR1 SGHVS and CDR2 FQNEAQ come from the germline V gene.

The gene calls are TRBV5-1 and TRBJ2-1; TRBD2 aligns across 10 bases. The CDR3 sequence is 18 residues long. The junction had 10 bases not matched to a gene; V was cut back by 0 bases and J by 4 bases. Germline V gene sequence: CDR1 SGHRS, CDR2 YFSETQ. The DNA for the CDR3 is TGCGCCAGCAGCTTGGCCCCGGCTAGCGGGAGCCTATACAATGAGCAGTTCTTC. Translation: CASSLAPASGSLYNEQFF.

This rearrangement joins TRBV6-5 to TRBJ1-2; 8 positions match TRBD1. Germline V gives CDR1 MNHEY, CDR2 SVGAGI. The CDR3 is 13 amino acids. The V segment lost 7 bases and the J segment 0 bases; nucleotides outside the gene matches: 1. The CDR3 region is CASTRGPNYGYTF. CDR3 DNA sequence: TGTGCCAGCACCAGGGGGCCTAACTATGGCTACACCTTC.

The gene calls are TRBV2 and TRBJ2-2; TRBD2 agrees at 13 bases. V was clipped by 4 bases and J by 1 base; unmatched bases: 3. The CDR3 spans 17 residues. In germline, CDR1 is SNHLY, CDR2 FYNNEI. For the CDR3, the DNA is TGTGCCAGCAGTGGAACTAGCGGGGGGGTGAACACCGGGGAGCTGTTTTTT. Translation gives CASSGTSGGVNTGELFF.

This clone turned up a few times. The J gene is TRBJ2-1, the V gene TRBV5-1; the D gene is possibly TRBD2 (6 bases). CDR1 is SGHRS and CDR2 is YFSETQ in the germline V gene. CDR3 size: 11 residues. Trimming removed 2 bases from V and 10 bases from J, with 7 bases in between. CDR3 sequence: CASSLGLEQFF. The CDR3 nucleotides are TGCGCCAGCAGCTTAGGACTAGAGCAGTTCTTC.

The chain is built from TRBV19 and TRBJ2-1; 10 bases fit TRBD2. The CDR3 has 15 amino acids. With 2 bases clipped from V and 8 bases from J, the junction kept 6 bases outside the gene matches. In germline, CDR1 is LNHDA, CDR2 SQIVND (reference sequence). Here the CDR3 DNA reads TGTGCCAGTAGTATAAGCGGGAGGGCGTATGATGAGCAGTTCTTC. Translation gives CASSISGRAYDEQFF. Filled out from reference TRBV19 and TRBJ2-1, the complete variable domain reads DGGITQSPKYLFRKEGQNVTLSCEQNLNHDAMYWYRQDPGQGLRLIYYSQIVNDFQKGDIAEGYSVSREKKESFPLTVTSAQKNPTAFYLCASSISGRAYDEQFFGPGTRLTVL.

This clone was counted between two and nine times. V is TRBV3-1 (or the pseudogene TRBV3-2) and J is TRBJ1-1; tentatively, D is TRBD1 (5 bases). Per the germline V gene, CDR1 is LGHDT and CDR2 is YNNKEL (reference sequence). V was cut by 1 base and J by 4 bases, with 10 bases left in between. CDR3 length equals 14 residues. The CDR3 sequence is CASSQVFRGTEAFF. The CDR3, as DNA: TGTGCCAGCAGCCAAGTCTTTAGGGGCACTGAAGCTTTCTTT.